This TCR beta chain appears in the sequencing data of a study of graft-versus-host responses after intestinal transplantation. Repertoires were generated with immunoSEQ multiplex PCR, while TCRdb's copy carries only in-frame clones and drops some. The sample consists of some 120,000 clones, about nine tenths of them appearing once. Regarding the study as a whole: Peak GvH clone levels in circulation were associated with early post-transplant HvG declines.

Germline V CDR1 and CDR2: KGHSH, LQKENI. V was cut by 6 bases and J by 0 bases, with 17 bases left in between. CDR3 size: 16 residues. Of note for this clone: Its target is unknown.

The sequencing here drew on unstimulated CD4+ T cells sorted from spleen or lymph node cells, taken before intestinal transplant. The rearrangement joins TRBV18 to TRBJ1-1; possible D gene TRBD1, 6 bases. This receptor was taken from a human donor who received an intestinal transplant. The CDR3 sequence is CASSALLGQLNTEAFF. The CDR3, as DNA: TGTGCCAGCTCGGCCCTCCTAGGACAGCTGAACACTGAAGCTTTCTTT.